Here is one T cell receptor (beta chain) with its context. It lacks a known antigen. The record has no base qualities; no much larger clone is one base away. The CDR3 regions of human TCRbeta chains were analyzed by immunosequencing. Concerning the study's data processing: Repertoire TCRs were checked for matches against a reference library of SARS-CoV-2-specific TCRs that had been generated using the MIRA antigen-specificity platform. Breadth was defined as the fraction of unique TCRs that were SARS-CoV-2-associated. Depth was defined as the fraction of total T cells that were SARS-CoV-2-associated. Using the MIRA data, each spike-specific TCR was mapped to the spike region that the TCR reacts to and placed in a CD4 or CD8 class. Log10-transformed breadth and depth values were compared by one-way ANOVA with Sidak's multiple comparisons tests. Sourced from immuneACCESS, this table was stored by TCRdb with only in-frame sequences that have V and J called. A share of the clones is absent; for the studies checked, an unresolved V gene accounts for under half, and the remainder has no known explanation. Clone size and V and J calls were adopted from that table, with D and trimming inferred from the DNA. Present in this sample are 140,000 to 150,000 clones, about 90% of which were seen just once. Over 3% of the sample lies in the top ten.

The sample comes from a study of T cell responses to AZD1222 COVID-19 vaccine (dated by TCRdb to about 2021). At the level of the whole study: TCR sequencing was performed for about 250 trial participants, of whom around 200 were given two doses of AZD1222 and around 25 were given two doses of MenACWY control vaccine. Trial participants were enrolled by age into subgroups of 18-55, 56-69 and 70-plus years, and around 150, 28 and 57 TCR-sequenced participants, respectively, were included in these subgroups.

The time point label here, explained by the study, means: about 28 days (+/-7) after the second vaccine dose. Because spike-specific TCR depth and breadth did not differ between the two schedules, AZD1222 recipients who got a second dose at roughly 4 weeks were pooled with those who got a second dose at roughly 12 weeks. Vaccinee samples came from UK trials COV001 and COV002, including a single-blind randomized controlled phase 2/3 trial of AZD1222 (ChAdOx1 nCoV-19) in healthy adults. For TCRbeta chain sequencing, PBMC samples were collected from trial participants at day 0 and at day 28 after the second dose. The study at large found these results: In the small 56-69-year group, the increase in depth fell short of significance, most likely because of low power. Spike-specific TCR breadth and depth rose significantly after two AZD1222 doses compared with day 0 and with MenACWY recipients. Reportedly, close to half of the unique spike-specific TCRs recognized epitopes lying outside the regions that are mutated in the B.1.351 and B.1.1.7 variants. Conclusions about previously exposed vaccinees are limited, since just a handful of AZD1222 recipients were seropositive for SARS-CoV-2 at baseline. Because no day 14 peak-response samples were available, repertoires were characterized only after the peak T cell response. The vaccine-associated CD4 TCRs covered the entire spike protein, and the dominant responses fell in regions 160-218 and 743-854. Participants were mostly white British and included more females than males, and it was suggested by the authors that clonal diversity may have been underestimated.

This receptor was taken from an adult who received the AZD1222 COVID-19 vaccine. The sequenced sample was peripheral blood, obtained 28 days after the second AZD1222 dose.

The sequenced DNA: TGTGCCAGCAGCCGCCAGGGTAACTCTGGAAACACCATATATTTT. It encodes CASSRQGNSGNTIYF. This receptor chain uses TRBV3-1 (or the pseudogene TRBV3-2) and TRBJ1-3; possibly the D gene is TRBD1, per 5 matching bases. According to the germline V gene (reference sequence), CDR1 reads LGHDT and CDR2 reads YNNKEL. V is shortened by 4 bases, J by 0 bases, and the region joining them spans 10 bases. Counted from cysteine to phenylalanine, this CDR3 has 15 amino acids. Only CDR3 DNA is held: 45 bases, read in frame from base 1.